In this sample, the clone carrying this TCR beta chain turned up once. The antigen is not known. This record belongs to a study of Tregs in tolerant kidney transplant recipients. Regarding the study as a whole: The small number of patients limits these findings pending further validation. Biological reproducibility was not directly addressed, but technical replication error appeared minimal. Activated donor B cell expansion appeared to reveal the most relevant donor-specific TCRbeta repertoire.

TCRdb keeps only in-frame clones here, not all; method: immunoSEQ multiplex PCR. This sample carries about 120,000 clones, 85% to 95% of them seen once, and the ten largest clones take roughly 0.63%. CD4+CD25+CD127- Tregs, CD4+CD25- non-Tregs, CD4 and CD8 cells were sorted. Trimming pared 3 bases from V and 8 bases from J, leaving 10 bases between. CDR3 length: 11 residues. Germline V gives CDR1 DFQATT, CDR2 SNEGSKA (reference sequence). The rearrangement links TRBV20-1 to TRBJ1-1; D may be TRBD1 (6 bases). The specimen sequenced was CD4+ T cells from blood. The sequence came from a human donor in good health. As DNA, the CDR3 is TGCAGTGCTAGTTCCGGGGGCGAAGCTTTCTTT. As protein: CSASSGGEAFF.